This T cell receptor beta chain emerged from a study of cytomegalovirus exposure and HLA in healthy donors. Across the study: In an earlier analysis, almost 120 million unique TCR beta sequences were found from some 180 million T cells. Study outcomes and limitations: Most TCRs appeared rarely, but some public TCRs recurred in many donors. In an earlier analysis, in roughly 600 donors, most V segments appeared productive either ~87% or ~30% of the time.

In the PCR, 60 Vbeta and 13 Jbeta primers were used. Original processing methods: A later analysis counted approximately 80 million unique TCR beta chains, 10 million to 12 million shared. The method was immunoSEQ multiplex PCR; TCRdb's version includes in-frame clones alone and lacks a portion of them. V, J and clone size derive from that table, while D and trimming were established from the DNA sequence. The sample lists under 150,000 clones, 65% occurring once. The CDR3 consists of 15 residues. Germline CDR1 is MNHNS and CDR2 is SASEGT. J gave up 7 bases and V 0 bases, and 7 bases lay outside the gene matches. With regard to this clone: The target antigen is unknown.

This sequence was found in a woman aged 40 to 55 in good health and CMV-seropositive. The chain uses TRBV6-1 and TRBJ1-1; 8 positions agree with TRBD1. Sample: PBMCs. Here the CDR3 DNA reads TGTGCCAGCAGTGAAGCTCACAGGGGGTTCGGTGAAGCTTTCTTT. Translation gives CASSEAHRGFGEAFF.